Below, 13 T cell receptor beta chains from the same sample are listed, as sequenced in a study of CD8 T cell repertoires and HIV-1 epitope variants. This table comes from immunoSEQ multiplex PCR, and its TCRdb copy is limited to in-frame clones, with some not included. In the table there are 5,000 or so clones, about 70% of which are singletons. No antigens are known for them. Sequences were obtained from cultured CD8+ T cells derived from PBMCs. The origin of the receptors is a male donor with HIV.

The chain joins TRBV4-3 to TRBJ1-1; D is uncertain. Per germline, CDR1 LGHNA and CDR2 YSLEER. CDR3 length: 14 amino acids. V gave up 4 bases and J gave up 6 bases, with 15 bases separating them. CDR3 in amino acids: CASSRQRGGAEAFF. The CDR3 DNA reads TGCGCCAGCAGCCGACAACGGGGTGGCGCTGAAGCTTTCTTT.

This chain links TRBV7-2 with TRBJ2-3, with 7 bases lining up with TRBD2. The junction had 8 bases not matched to a gene; V was cut back by 1 base and J by 7 bases. The germline V gene has CDR1 SGHTA and CDR2 FQGNSA. The CDR3 is 15 residues long. In nucleotides, the CDR3 is TGTGCCAGCAGCTTAGGTCGGGCTAGCGGCAATACGCAGTATTTT. Protein product: CASSLGRASGNTQYF.

V gene TRBV27 combines with J gene TRBJ1-1; TRBD1 might be the D (5 bases). Trimming left V 3 bases short and J 2 bases short, with 10 bases between. The CDR3 runs 14 residues. Per germline, CDR1 MNHEY and CDR2 SMNVEV (reference sequence). The CDR3 coding sequence is TGTGCCAGCAGTTTCTCCGGACACAACACTGAAGCTTTCTTT. Encoded protein: CASSFSGHNTEAFF.

The chain carries TRBV9 and TRBJ1-1, with 12 bases that match TRBD1. Germline V gives CDR1 SGDLS, CDR2 YYNGEE. CDR3 length equals 15 residues. Trimming at V came to 4 bases and at J to 7 bases, leaving 8 bases not matched to a gene. CDR3 coding DNA: TGTGCCAGCAGCTCGTCCCGGGACAGGGGGCATGAAGCTTTCTTT. Protein product: CASSSSRDRGHEAFF.

By its share, this clone is hyperexpanded. This sequence joins TRBV4-3 and TRBJ2-7; TRBD2 is a possible D gene (6 bases). V shed 0 bases and J shed 0 bases, with 21 bases lying between them. Germline values: CDR1 LGHNA, CDR2 YSLEER. CDR3 length equals 19 residues. CDR3 in amino acids: CASSQEPGAGALSSYEQYF. Here the CDR3 DNA reads TGCGCCAGCAGCCAAGAGCCGGGAGCGGGCGCCCTGAGCTCCTACGAGCAGTACTTC.

The chain combines TRBV4-2 with TRBJ2-3; 12 nucleotides line up with TRBD2. The CDR3 runs to 18 residues. Germline CDR1 is LGHNA and CDR2 is YNFKEQ. Trimming removed 6 bases from V and 4 bases from J; junction bases left unmatched: 14. The CDR3 loop reads CASREENGLAGSPDTQYF. In DNA form, the CDR3 reads TGTGCCAGCAGAGAAGAGAATGGACTAGCGGGGAGTCCAGATACGCAGTATTTT.

This clone has only one observation. The chain recombines TRBV7-8 with TRBJ2-7; 7 positions agree with TRBD1. The CDR3 has 14 amino acids. V trimming: 4 bases; J trimming: 1 base; junction bases outside the gene matches: 4. Germline values: CDR1 SGHVS, CDR2 FQNEAQ. CDR3 region: CASSSGTVSYEQYF. As DNA, the CDR3 is TGTGCCAGCAGCTCCGGGACAGTTTCCTACGAGCAGTACTTC.

The chain's CDR3 is CASSERWEGDHF. The CDR3 DNA follows: TGTGCCAGCAGTGAAAGGTGGGAGGGCGACCACTTT. The chain is built from TRBV6-1 and TRBJ1-6; no firm D call. The CDR3 length is 12 residues. Germline V gene sequence: CDR1 MNHNS, CDR2 SASEGT. V was cut by 2 bases and J by 18 bases, with 14 bases left in between.

This rearrangement joins TRBV11-2 to TRBJ2-7; D possibly uses TRBD1 or TRBD2 (6 bases each). From germline, CDR1 is SGHAT and CDR2 FQNNGV. The CDR3 is 17 residues long. Trimming removed 6 bases from V and 1 base from J, with 22 bases in between. The CDR3 protein is CASSSTKGGMSSYEQYF. The CDR3 nucleotides are TGTGCCAGCAGTTCAACTAAGGGGGGTATGAGTTCCTACGAGCAGTACTTC.

This chain uses TRBV6-6 with TRBJ1-1; no clear D gene. V lost 6 bases and J 1 base, leaving 9 bases between the germline ends. Germline CDR1 is MNHNY and CDR2 is SVGAGI (reference sequence). CDR3 length: 13 residues. CDR3 in amino acids: CASRENGNTEAFF. In nucleotides, the CDR3 is TGTGCCAGCAGGGAAAATGGGAACACTGAAGCTTTCTTT.

The V and J genes are TRBV7-9 and TRBJ1-2, with TRBD1 as a possible D gene (6 bases). The germline gives CDR1 SEHNR, CDR2 FQNEAQ (reference sequence). The CDR3 spans 14 residues. Trimming stripped 1 base from V and 2 bases from J, with 8 bases between. The CDR3 nucleotides read TGTGCCAGCAGCTTAGAGGGGGGAAACTATGGCTACACCTTC. Its protein is CASSLEGGNYGYTF. Variable domain in full (rest from reference TRBV7-9 and TRBJ1-2): DTGVSQNPRHKITKRGQNVTFRCDPISEHNRLYWYRQTLGQGPEFLTYFQNEAQLEKSRLLSDRFSAERPKGSFSTLEIQRTEQGDSAMYLCASSLEGGNYGYTFGSGTRLTVV.

The chain recombines TRBV19 with TRBJ1-4; D call uncertain. From germline, CDR1 is LNHDA and CDR2 SQIVND (reference sequence). The CDR3 consists of 16 residues. V was shortened by 5 bases and J by 3 bases, with 16 bases between the two germline ends. The CDR3 DNA reads TGTGCCAGTAGTTCATGGACGGAGCCGGCTAATGAAAAACTGTTTTTT. This sequence encodes CASSSWTEPANEKLFF.

On this clone: Other DNA sequences in this sample translate to the same CDR3. CDR3: CASSLGGHGGHF. The DNA of the CDR3 is TGTGCCAGCAGCTTGGGGGGCCATGGAGGGCATTTT. The V gene is TRBV14, the J gene TRBJ1-5, with D perhaps matching TRBD1 (6 bases). The CDR3 length is 12 residues. V lost 5 bases and J lost 15, with 17 bases in between. Germline-derived CDR1 and CDR2 are SGHDN and FVKESK.